This is a list of T cell receptor beta chains from one sample in a study of blood T cell repertoires in COVID-19. Here immunoSEQ multiplex PCR was the method, and the copy in TCRdb shows in-frame clones only, minus some. This sample has 100,000 to 150,000 clones, with 75% to 90% found just once. The sample comprised PBMCs or T cells enriched from blood (not recorded which). The receptors were sampled from a woman aged 45-65 years who had recovered from COVID-19. The CDR3 runs from the conserved cysteine through the conserved F or W. The D gene is left open where the match is weak. Some rows mark clone size as missing; the rest say once, few, many or name a class of expanded clone.

V: TRBV19
J: TRBJ2-1
size: -
length: 14
D: -
DNA: TGTGCCAGTAGTGGTGGCGGGGATTACAATGAGCAGTTCTTC
CDR3: CASSGGGDYNEQFF

V: TRBV2
J: TRBJ2-1
size: -
length: 13
D: -
DNA: TGTGCCAGCAGTGATACAGGGATTAATGAGCAGTTCTTC
CDR3: CASSDTGINEQFF

V: TRBV6-2/TRBV6-3
J: TRBJ2-7
size: medium-sized
length: 15
D: TRBD2
DNA: TGTGCCAGCAGTTACTCCCCTAGCGGAGGATACGAGCAGTACTTC
CDR3: CASSYSPSGGYEQYF

V: TRBV19
J: TRBJ1-2
size: -
length: 12
D: -
DNA: TGTGCCACTAACACAGGCTACTATGGCTACACCTTC
CDR3: CATNTGYYGYTF

V: TRBV24-1
J: TRBJ2-3
size: -
length: 15
D: -
DNA: TGTGCCACCAGTGATTTTGGCACAGGCACAGATACGCAGTATTTT
CDR3: CATSDFGTGTDTQYF

V: TRBV4-1
J: TRBJ2-1
size: -
length: 18
D: TRBD1
DNA: TGCGCCAGCAGCCAAGATCGGATGGGGACAGGGCGGAACAATGAGCAGTTCTTC
CDR3: CASSQDRMGTGRNNEQFF

V: TRBV15
J: TRBJ1-2
size: -
length: 15
D: TRBD1
DNA: TGTGCCACCAGCAGAGGACAGGGGGGTAACTATGGCTACACCTTC
CDR3: CATSRGQGGNYGYTF

V: TRBV29-1
J: TRBJ2-7
size: -
length: 14
D: TRBD1
DNA: TGCAGCGTTGATGAGACAGGGGGTGGCTACGAGCAGTACTTC
CDR3: CSVDETGGGYEQYF

V: TRBV3-1/TRBV3-2
J: TRBJ1-3
size: -
length: 17
D: -
DNA: TGTGCCAGCAGCTACCAGGGTGGGGCGAGCTCTGGAAACACCATATATTTT
CDR3: CASSYQGGASSGNTIYF

V: TRBV7-2
J: TRBJ1-5
size: -
length: 13
D: -
DNA: TGTGCCAGCAGCCCCTCCTCAGGTCAGCCCCAGCATTTT
CDR3: CASSPSSGQPQHF

V: TRBV5-8
J: TRBJ2-2
size: -
length: 17
D: TRBD2
DNA: TGTGCCAGCAGCTTGACTTCCCTAGCGGGGCACACCGGGGAGCTGTTTTTT
CDR3: CASSLTSLAGHTGELFF

V: TRBV5-4
J: TRBJ1-6
size: -
length: 16
D: TRBD1
DNA: TGTGCCAGCAGCCAGGGATACAGGGGACGATTTTCACCCCTCCACTTT
CDR3: CASSQGYRGRFSPLHF

V: TRBV11-2
J: TRBJ2-7
size: -
length: 13
D: TRBD1
DNA: TGTGCCAGCAGCCCAGACAGGGTTTACGAGCAGTACTTC
CDR3: CASSPDRVYEQYF

V: TRBV10-3
J: TRBJ1-5
size: -
length: 14
D: -
DNA: TGTGCCATCAGTGAGTCTCGGACAGATCAGCCCCAGCATTTT
CDR3: CAISESRTDQPQHF

V: TRBV29-1
J: TRBJ2-7
size: -
length: 15
D: TRBD1
DNA: TGCAGCGTTGAATTGGTGCAGGGGGCTCCCTACGAGCAGTACTTC
CDR3: CSVELVQGAPYEQYF

V: TRBV7-9
J: TRBJ1-4
size: -
length: 12
D: -
DNA: TGTGCCAGCAGCACCCTTCAGGAAAAACTGTTTTTT
CDR3: CASSTLQEKLFF

V: TRBV27
J: TRBJ2-1
size: -
length: 15
D: TRBD1
DNA: TGTGCCAGCAGTTTATCATCGACAGGGTGGAGTGAGCAGTTCTTC
CDR3: CASSLSSTGWSEQFF

V: TRBV4-1
J: TRBJ2-7
size: -
length: 15
D: TRBD1
DNA: TGCGCCAGCAGCCTAGGGACAGGGGAGTGGGACGAGCAGTACTTC
CDR3: CASSLGTGEWDEQYF

V: TRBV5-8
J: TRBJ2-7
size: few
length: 14
D: -
DNA: TGTGCCAGCAGCTGGCTTCAGGGCGGCTACGAGCAGTACTTC
CDR3: CASSWLQGGYEQYF

V: TRBV19
J: TRBJ2-7
size: -
length: 15
D: -
DNA: TGTGCCAGTAGTATAGGCTCAGGGTTCTGGGACGAGCAGTACTTC
CDR3: CASSIGSGFWDEQYF

V: TRBV19
J: TRBJ2-5
size: -
length: 15
D: TRBD2
DNA: TGTGCCAGTAGTTCCGGACTAGCGGGGGGAGAGACCCAGTACTTC
CDR3: CASSSGLAGGETQYF

V: TRBV5-1
J: TRBJ2-3
size: -
length: 18
D: -
DNA: TGCGCCAGCAGCTTGGCCGGGACAACCAGCCTCTCACCAGATACGCAGTATTTT
CDR3: CASSLAGTTSLSPDTQYF

V: TRBV19
J: TRBJ1-2
size: -
length: 13
D: -
DNA: TGTGCCAGTAGAATAAGGGGACAAGGTGGCTACACCTTC
CDR3: CASRIRGQGGYTF

V: TRBV7-8
J: TRBJ1-1
size: -
length: 14
D: -
DNA: TGTGCCAGCAGCTCGAGATTGTTGAACACTGAAGCTTTCTTT
CDR3: CASSSRLLNTEAFF

V: TRBV15
J: TRBJ2-1
size: -
length: 15
D: -
DNA: TGTGCCACCAGCCGACACGGGGTAGGTTCTCTCGAGCAGTTCTTC
CDR3: CATSRHGVGSLEQFF

V: TRBV11-3
J: TRBJ2-1
size: few
length: 16
D: TRBD1
DNA: TGTGCCAGCAGCTTAGGGGGGACAGGGTATAACAATGAGCAGTTCTTC
CDR3: CASSLGGTGYNNEQFF

V: TRBV6-5
J: TRBJ2-5
size: -
length: 15
D: TRBD1
DNA: TGTGCCAGCAGCTCGACAGGGCCCACCCAAGAGACCCAGTACTTC
CDR3: CASSSTGPTQETQYF

V: TRBV7-3
J: TRBJ2-1
size: -
length: 13
D: -
DNA: TGTGCCAGCAGCCCACAGGACTACAATGAGCAGTTCTTC
CDR3: CASSPQDYNEQFF

V: TRBV4-1
J: TRBJ2-1
size: -
length: 15
D: -
DNA: TGCGCCAGCAGCCAAGGACAGAGCTCCTACAATGAGCAGTTCTTC
CDR3: CASSQGQSSYNEQFF

V: TRBV3-1/TRBV3-2
J: TRBJ2-7
size: -
length: 16
D: -
DNA: TGTGCCAGCAGTCGAGGCGGTCAGGGCTTACCCTACGAGCAGTACTTC
CDR3: CASSRGGQGLPYEQYF

V: TRBV11-2
J: TRBJ2-1
size: -
length: 16
D: -
DNA: TGTGCCAGCAGAATCCCCGGTAGGGGGACTATCAATGAGCAGTTCTTC
CDR3: CASRIPGRGTINEQFF

V: TRBV18
J: TRBJ1-1
size: -
length: 12
D: -
DNA: TGTGCCAGCTCACCACCGATAACCGGAGCTTTCTTT
CDR3: CASSPPITGAFF

V: TRBV7-8
J: TRBJ2-6
size: -
length: 19
D: -
DNA: TGTGCCAGCAGCCCCGAGCCGACGACACTCATCTCTGGGGCCAACGTCCTGACTTTC
CDR3: CASSPEPTTLISGANVLTF

V: TRBV11-1
J: TRBJ2-7
size: -
length: 12
D: TRBD1
DNA: TGTGCCAGCAGCGCCGACAGGGACGAGCAGTACTTC
CDR3: CASSADRDEQYF

V: TRBV11-1
J: TRBJ2-7
size: -
length: 16
D: -
DNA: TGTGCCAGCAGCTCCCCTGGGACACAAAGCTCCTACGAGCAGTACTTC
CDR3: CASSSPGTQSSYEQYF